The 12 T cell receptor beta chains below come from one sample, sequenced in a study of early T cells in non-severe SARS-CoV-2 infection. TCRdb re-derived calls from the 5' RACE reads in MiXCR, one entry per CDR3 protein. The repertoire holds about 27,000 distinct CDR3 sequences, roughly 5% seen once, with under 5% in the top ten. Sequencing input: whole blood. These receptors all come from an adult who was a healthcare worker with PCR-confirmed SARS-CoV-2 infection or an uninfected control (not recorded which).

This clonotype was picked up many times. The chain is built from TRBV5-6 and TRBJ2-5; 10 bases align to TRBD1. V was pared by 4 bases and J by 5 bases, with 2 bases of the junction left unmatched. The germline gives CDR1 SGHDT, CDR2 YYEEEE. The CDR3 is made up of 13 amino acids. CDR3 loop: CASSPGQGETQYF. DNA of the CDR3: TGTGCCAGCAGCCCGGGACAGGGGGAGACCCAGTACTTC.

This clonotype has at least ten counts. The rearrangement links TRBV30 to TRBJ1-4, with D perhaps TRBD1 (5 bases). Trimming took off 2 bases at V and 7 bases at J, with 17 bases between the two ends. The CDR3 covers 15 residues. The germline V gene has CDR1 GTSNPN and CDR2 SVGIG (reference sequence). The CDR3 protein is CAWSPRDLPGEKLFF. The DNA for the CDR3 is TGTGCCTGGAGTCCCCGGGACTTACCGGGTGAAAAACTGTTTTTT.

This clonotype was found a few times. The chain employs TRBV6-5 and TRBJ2-5, with 9 bases that match TRBD2. CDR1 and CDR2 from the germline V gene are MNHEY and SVGAGI. The trim removed 0 bases at V and 2 bases at J, leaving 1 base unmatched. This CDR3 spans 15 amino acids. CDR3 amino acids: CASSYSRGGQETQYF. In DNA, the CDR3 is TGTGCCAGCAGTTACTCGCGGGGGGGGCAAGAGACCCAGTACTTC.

This clonotype was detected many times. The gene calls are TRBV7-8 and TRBJ1-1, with D tentatively TRBD1 (6 bases). Between the trimmed V and J ends, which lost 1 base and 0 bases, there was a span of 12 bases. Looked up from germline, CDR1 is SGHVS and CDR2 is FQNEAQ. This CDR3 comprises 16 residues. The CDR3 region has the DNA TGTGCCAGCAGCTTAGTGGGGGGACACCTGAACACTGAAGCTTTCTTT. This encodes CASSLVGGHLNTEAFF. Drawing the rest from reference TRBV7-8 and TRBJ1-1, the complete variable domain is GAGVSQSPRYKVAKRGQDVALRCDPISGHVSLFWYQQALGQGPEFLTYFQNEAQLDKSGLPSDRFFAERPEGSVSTLKIQRTQQEDSAVYLCASSLVGGHLNTEAFFGQGTRLTVV.

This clonotype showed up many times. This chain joins TRBV19 and TRBJ1-4; D ambiguous. The CDR3 spans 13 residues. CDR1 and CDR2 (germline): LNHDA, SQIVND (reference sequence). Trimming removed 6 bases at V and 5 bases at J, with 10 bases between. The CDR3 reads CASSGRINEKLFF. CDR3 nucleotide sequence: TGTGCCAGTAGCGGACGCATAAATGAAAAACTGTTTTTT.

This clonotype was counted between two and nine times. This sequence joins TRBV7-6 and TRBJ2-1, with 8 positions matching TRBD1. J lost 6 bases, V lost 1 base, and 11 bases had no gene match. The length of the CDR3 is 17 residues. Germline V gives CDR1 SGHVS, CDR2 FNYEAQ. CDR3 bases: TGTGCCAGCAGCTTAGGGCTGACAGGGGTGGGCGGCAATGAGCAGTTCTTC. Protein sequence: CASSLGLTGVGGNEQFF.

Ten or more counts support this clonotype. The chain links TRBV6-1 to TRBJ2-1; 10 nucleotides align to TRBD1. Looked up from germline, CDR1 is MNHNS and CDR2 is SASEGT. The junction had 9 bases not matched to a gene; V was cut back by 7 bases and J by 9 bases. There are 14 residues in the CDR3. CDR3: CASIPGQGSSEQFF. The CDR3 nucleotides are TGTGCCAGCATCCCGGGACAGGGGAGTAGTGAGCAGTTCTTC.

With respect to this clonotype: A much larger clone sits a single nucleotide away, making a read error possible. The CDR3 does not end in the conserved phenylalanine or tryptophan, so this is likely a read error. The chain is built from TRBV29-1 and TRBJ2-1; 8 nucleotides match TRBD2. The J segment lost 10 bases and the V segment lost 8 bases, leaving 10 bases of the junction unmatched. Germline V lookup: CDR1 SQVTM, CDR2 ANQGSEA. There are 12 residues in the CDR3. The CDR3 reads CSIQDGGREQFL. The CDR3 DNA follows: TGCAGCATTCAGGACGGCGGGAGGGAGCAGTTCCTC.

This clonotype was detected ten times or more. V gene TRBV11-2 combines with J gene TRBJ1-1, with D unresolved. The CDR3 contains 14 residues. The V and J ends lost 3 bases and 5 bases respectively, with 13 bases between them. Germline-derived CDR1 and CDR2 are SGHAT and FQNNGV. The CDR3 nucleotides are TGTGCCAGCAGCTTGTATAAGGGAGGGACTGAAGCTTTCTTT. Amino acid sequence: CASSLYKGGTEAFF. The full variable domain, its missing parts supplied by reference TRBV11-2 and TRBJ1-1, is EAGVAQSPRYKIIEKRQSVAFWCNPISGHATLYWYQQILGQGPKLLIQFQNNGVVDDSQLPKDRFSAERLKGVDSTLKIQPAKLEDSAVYLCASSLYKGGTEAFFGQGTRLTVV.

This clonotype was counted at least ten times. This chain links TRBV12-3 or TRBV12-4 with TRBJ1-1, with D hard to call. There are 12 residues in the CDR3. V was trimmed by 6 bases and J by 5 bases, leaving 10 bases between them. CDR3 nucleotides: TGTGCCAGCAGGGGCCACGGGACTGAAGCTTTCTTT. Encoded protein: CASRGHGTEAFF.

This clonotype was observed a few times. This chain uses TRBV30 with TRBJ1-2; no reliable D call. The CDR3 spans 12 residues. V was pared by 4 bases and J by 4 bases, with 10 bases between. Germline CDR1 GTSNPN, CDR2 SVGIG (reference sequence). The CDR3 reads CAWTPTAYGYTF. Written as DNA, the CDR3 is TGTGCCTGGACTCCGACCGCCTATGGCTACACCTTC.

This clonotype has a count of ten or more. This sequence joins TRBV11-2 and TRBJ2-3; possibly TRBD2 for D (6 bases). The CDR3 is made up of 11 amino acids. CDR1 is SGHAT, CDR2 FQNNGV, per germline. The CDR3 nucleotides read TGTGCTAGCGGAACGGGAGATACGCAGTATTTT. Residues: CASGTGDTQYF.